This is a list of T cell receptor beta chains from one sample in a study of chemoradiotherapy in HPV16-positive cancers. Produced via immunoSEQ multiplex PCR; TCRdb's table is partial and in-frame only. The table lists approximately 32,000 clones, roughly 87% of them singletons. Sequencing used blood, obtained from a patient who underwent chemoradiotherapy. These receptors were obtained from a human donor with HPV-associated anogenital cancer. CDR3s include the opening cysteine and the closing phenylalanine or tryptophan. A D gene is named only where the DNA matches it firmly. Size values are once, few and many counts, or a class for expanded clones, and some rows have none.

V: TRBV5-8; D: TRBD1; size: NA; J: TRBJ1-2; CDR3: CASSPGTGGLDGYTF; DNA: TGTGCCAGCAGCCCCGGGACAGGGGGGTTGGATGGCTACACCTTC
V: TRBV18; D: NA; size: NA; J: TRBJ1-3; CDR3: CASSPDLGRNTIYF; DNA: TGTGCCAGCTCACCGGATTTGGGACGGAACACCATATATTTT
V: TRBV30; D: NA; size: few; J: TRBJ1-6; CDR3: CAWSETDSPLHF; DNA: TGTGCCTGGAGTGAGACAGATTCACCCCTCCACTTT
V: TRBV27; D: NA; size: NA; J: TRBJ2-7; CDR3: CASSLSSRFSYEQYF; DNA: TGTGCCAGCAGTTTATCGTCCAGGTTCTCCTACGAGCAGTACTTC
V: TRBV6-5; D: TRBD1; size: NA; J: TRBJ1-6; CDR3: CASTQGQGLNSPLHF; DNA: TGTGCCAGCACCCAAGGACAGGGGCTAAATTCACCCCTCCACTTT
V: TRBV5-1; D: TRBD2; size: NA; J: TRBJ2-5; CDR3: CASSLSGGLQETQYF; DNA: TGCGCCAGCAGCTTATCGGGAGGGCTGCAAGAGACCCAGTACTTC
V: TRBV6-6; D: NA; size: once; J: TRBJ1-6; CDR3: CASSYGGFSPLHF; DNA: TGTGCCAGCAGTTACGGAGGTTTTTCACCCCTCCACTTT
V: TRBV18; D: TRBD1; size: NA; J: TRBJ2-1; CDR3: CASSPQDRGSYNEQFF; DNA: TGTGCCAGCTCACCACAGGACAGGGGATCCTACAATGAGCAGTTCTTC
V: TRBV5-5; D: TRBD2; size: NA; J: TRBJ2-3; CDR3: CASSALAGSTDTQYF; DNA: TGTGCCAGCAGCGCACTAGCGGGGAGCACAGATACGCAGTATTTT
V: TRBV12-5; D: NA; size: NA; J: TRBJ1-5; CDR3: CASGFTFEAGNQPQHF; DNA: TGTGCTAGTGGTTTTACCTTTGAGGCCGGCAATCAGCCCCAGCATTTT
V: TRBV11-3; D: TRBD2; size: NA; J: TRBJ2-1; CDR3: CASSRLAGEGNEQFF; DNA: TGTGCCAGCAGCCGACTAGCGGGAGAGGGGAATGAGCAGTTCTTC
V: TRBV19; D: NA; size: NA; J: TRBJ2-1; CDR3: CASSKNGGGLYNEQFF; DNA: TGTGCCAGTAGTAAAAACGGTGGGGGCCTATACAATGAGCAGTTCTTC
V: TRBV14; D: TRBD2; size: NA; J: TRBJ2-5; CDR3: CASSPGRGLSETQYF; DNA: TGTGCCAGCAGCCCAGGACGGGGACTAAGTGAGACCCAGTACTTC
V: TRBV19; D: TRBD1; size: NA; J: TRBJ1-1; CDR3: CASSIDRGDRGSWSEAFF; DNA: TGTGCCAGTAGTATAGATCGTGGAGACAGGGGTTCGTGGTCTGAAGCTTTCTTT
V: TRBV7-6; D: NA; size: few; J: TRBJ1-6; CDR3: CASSTERNSPLHF; DNA: TGTGCCAGCAGCACCGAGCGCAATTCACCCCTCCACTTT
V: TRBV4-3; D: TRBD2; size: NA; J: TRBJ2-3; CDR3: CASSQDILAGVKDTQYF; DNA: TGCGCCAGCAGCCAAGATATTTTAGCGGGAGTGAAAGATACGCAGTATTTT
V: TRBV7-7; D: TRBD2; size: once; J: TRBJ2-3; CDR3: CASSSGLAGEQYF; DNA: TGTGCTAGCAGCTCCGGGCTAGCGGGGGAGCAGTATTTT
V: TRBV6-1; D: TRBD2; size: NA; J: TRBJ2-3; CDR3: CASSELAGGPDTQYF; DNA: TGTGCCAGCAGTGAACTAGCGGGGGGGCCAGATACGCAGTATTTT
V: TRBV2; D: TRBD2; size: NA; J: TRBJ2-1; CDR3: CASRGTSGGQGGEQFF; DNA: TGTGCCAGCCGAGGGACTAGCGGGGGCCAAGGGGGTGAGCAGTTCTTC
V: TRBV5-1; D: TRBD2; size: NA; J: TRBJ2-3; CDR3: CASSAGLALDTQYF; DNA: TGCGCCAGCAGCGCCGGACTAGCGTTGGATACGCAGTATTTT
V: TRBV5-6; D: NA; size: NA; J: TRBJ2-2; CDR3: CASSLGRGLGELFF; DNA: TGTGCCAGCAGCTTGGGACGGGGCCTCGGGGAGCTGTTTTTT
V: TRBV5-4; D: NA; size: NA; J: TRBJ2-2; CDR3: CASSLEGVVVTAGELFF; DNA: TGTGCCAGCAGCTTGGAAGGGGTAGTCGTTACCGCCGGGGAGCTGTTTTTT
V: TRBV29-1; D: NA; size: NA; J: TRBJ1-3; CDR3: CSVVISGVSGNTIYF; DNA: TGCAGCGTTGTTATATCCGGGGTTTCTGGAAACACCATATATTTT
V: TRBV30; D: NA; size: few; J: TRBJ1-5; CDR3: CAWDPGRGNQPQHF; DNA: TGTGCCTGGGACCCAGGAAGAGGCAATCAGCCCCAGCATTTT
V: TRBV19; D: NA; size: NA; J: TRBJ1-5; CDR3: CASSPPRRVSQPQHF; DNA: TGTGCCAGTAGTCCCCCCAGGAGAGTGAGTCAGCCCCAGCATTTT
V: TRBV29-1; D: TRBD1; size: NA; J: TRBJ2-1; CDR3: CSVARDRAYNEQFF; DNA: TGCAGCGTGGCCCGGGACAGAGCCTACAATGAGCAGTTCTTC